The 26 T cell receptor beta chains in this list originate from one sample, sequenced in a study of vaccination effects on CD4 cells after COVID-19. Expansion of antigen-specific CD4+ T cells with viral peptide pools was carried out by the ViraFEST assay before sequencing. Following culture for roughly 10 days, CD4+ T cells were isolated. Participants received two doses of either the BNT162b2 or mRNA-1273 vaccine. Their cognate antigens are unknown. TCRdb keeps only in-frame clones here, not all; method: immunoSEQ multiplex PCR. Here the sample spans approximately 14,000 clones, more than 65% being singletons. Material: CD4+ T cells from PBMCs cultured with HCoV-NL63 spike peptides, obtained after COVID-19 vaccination. All receptors derive from a human donor who received a COVID-19 vaccine.

The chain recombines TRBV6-5 with TRBJ2-7; 7 bases align to TRBD1. V dropped 1 base and J dropped 3; count of bases not matched to a gene: 3. CDR1 and CDR2 from the germline V gene are MNHEY and SVGAGI. The CDR3 sequence is 14 residues long. CDR3 DNA sequence: TGTGCCAGCAGTTACTACAGGGGCTACTACGAGCAGTACTTC. It is translated as CASSYYRGYYEQYF.

This chain connects TRBV28 to TRBJ2-5, with 7 positions matching TRBD2. CDR1 and CDR2 (germline): MDHEN, SYDVKM. V lost 4 bases to trimming and J lost 4 bases; unmatched junction nucleotides: 3. The CDR3 loop spans 13 amino acids. The CDR3 loop reads CASSSLAGETQYF. The CDR3 nucleotides are TGTGCCAGCAGTTCCTTAGCGGGAGAGACCCAGTACTTC. The full variable domain, in which reference TRBV28 and TRBJ2-5 provide the parts outside the CDR3, is DVKVTQSSRYLVKRTGEKVFLECVQDMDHENMFWYRQDPGLGLRLIYFSYDVKMKEKGDIPEGYSVSREKKERFSLILESASTNQTSMYLCASSSLAGETQYFGPGTRLLVL.

CDR3 region: CASSIGRRQGNYGYTF. CDR3 nucleotide sequence: TGTGCCAGTAGTATAGGCCGGCGGCAGGGTAACTATGGCTACACCTTC. V is TRBV19 and J is TRBJ1-2, with D maybe TRBD1 (5 bases). The length of the CDR3 is 16 residues. V lost 1 base and J lost 1, with 13 bases in between. Germline V gene lookup returns CDR1 LNHDA and CDR2 SQIVND (reference sequence).

This clone appeared a few times. This rearrangement joins TRBV30 to TRBJ1-6; D remains ambiguous. Trimming stripped 2 bases from V and 7 bases from J, with 12 bases between. The CDR3 is made up of 14 amino acids. Germline loops: CDR1 GTSNPN, CDR2 SVGIG (reference sequence). In DNA, the CDR3 is TGTGCCTGGAGTAGATCCGGGGTAAATTCACCCCTCCACTTT. This translates into CAWSRSGVNSPLHF.

This clone occurred a few times. The gene calls are TRBV18 and TRBJ2-7; 10 positions match TRBD1. CDR1 and CDR2 (germline): KGHSH, LQKENI. With V trimmed by 4 bases and J by 6 bases, 12 bases remained unmatched. This CDR3 has 16 amino acids. In DNA, the CDR3 is TGTGCCAGCTCACGAATGGGACAGGGGTTGGGAAGCGAGCAGTACTTC. Encoded protein: CASSRMGQGLGSEQYF.

The chain has TRBV7-2 and TRBJ2-3, with 11 bases matching TRBD2. The germline V gene encodes CDR1 SGHTA and CDR2 FQGNSA. V lost 3 bases, J lost 4 bases, and 6 bases stayed unmatched. The CDR3 length is 16 residues. CDR3 in amino acids: CASSFSGTSGSDTQYF. Here the CDR3 DNA reads TGTGCCAGCAGCTTTTCCGGGACTAGCGGCTCAGATACGCAGTATTTT.

This clone is a singleton in its sample. The chain links TRBV11-2 to TRBJ2-6; D unresolved. V was clipped by 6 bases and J by 4 bases, with 7 bases between them. This CDR3 has 13 residues. The V gene's germline CDR1 is SGHAT and CDR2 FQNNGV. The CDR3 is CASSPSGANVLTF. The CDR3 DNA follows: TGTGCCAGCAGTCCCTCGGGGGCCAACGTCCTGACTTTC.

The chain couples TRBV7-3 to TRBJ2-2; D is possibly TRBD1 or TRBD2 (5 bases each). The CDR3 runs to 13 residues. V was pared by 6 bases and J by 4 bases, with 9 bases between. From germline, CDR1 is SGHTA and CDR2 FQGTGA. The CDR3 sequence is CASRRDATGELFF. CDR3 sequence (DNA): TGTGCCAGCAGGAGGGACGCCACCGGGGAGCTGTTTTTT.

The chain couples TRBV27 to TRBJ2-1; D is unresolved. The germline gives CDR1 MNHEY, CDR2 SMNVEV (reference sequence). Trimming stripped 3 bases from V and 0 bases from J, with 12 bases between. This CDR3 contains 16 residues. CDR3 residues: CASSFVLLTSYNEQFF. The DNA of the CDR3 is TGTGCCAGCAGTTTTGTTCTGTTGACCTCCTACAATGAGCAGTTCTTC.

The rearrangement links TRBV6-4 to TRBJ2-1; D assignment may be TRBD1 or TRBD2 (6 bases each). With 4 bases removed from V and 9 bases from J, the gap between germline ends came to 13 bases. This CDR3 spans 13 amino acids. Germline V lookup: CDR1 MRHNA, CDR2 SNTAGT. The CDR3 sequence: CASSGTGAGEQFF. The CDR3 DNA reads TGTGCCAGCAGTGGGACGGGGGCAGGTGAGCAGTTCTTC.

This clone was seen a handful of times. The V gene is TRBV5-1, the J gene TRBJ1-3, with D uncertain. The CDR3 is made up of 17 amino acids. V lost 0 bases to trimming and J lost 0 bases, with 13 bases between them. Germline CDR1 is SGHRS and CDR2 is YFSETQ. The CDR3 region is CASSLGPGLSSGNTIYF. CDR3 nucleotides: TGCGCCAGCAGCTTGGGGCCGGGATTGAGCTCTGGAAACACCATATATTTT.

CDR3 coding DNA: TGTGCCAGCAGTGACAGGGCCGGTGAAAAACTGTTTTTT. As protein: CASSDRAGEKLFF. The chain links TRBV2 to TRBJ1-4, with D possibly matching TRBD1 (5 bases). The V end lost 3 bases, the J end lost 7 bases, and 9 bases lay between the germline ends. From germline, CDR1 is SNHLY and CDR2 FYNNEI. CDR3 length: 13 residues.

V is TRBV6-6 and J is TRBJ1-2; a weak D match, TRBD1 (5 bases). The V gene's germline CDR1 is MNHNY and CDR2 SVGAGI (reference sequence). V was clipped by 7 bases and J by 4 bases, with 13 bases between them. This CDR3 contains 13 residues. The DNA for the CDR3 is TGTGCCAGCAACGAAGAGGGGTCCTATGGCTACACCTTC. As protein: CASNEEGSYGYTF.

The table lists this clone with a few counts. The V gene is TRBV6-2 or TRBV6-3, the J gene TRBJ1-6; D ambiguous. Germline V gene lookup returns CDR1 MNHEY and CDR2 SVGEGT. CDR3 size: 12 residues. V gave up 2 bases and J gave up 9 bases, with 5 bases separating them. CDR3 loop: CASSYKGSPLHF. The CDR3 coding sequence is TGTGCCAGCAGTTACAAGGGTTCACCCCTCCACTTT.

The rearrangement uses TRBV10-3 and TRBJ2-1; 11 nucleotides agree with TRBD2. This CDR3 is 14 amino acids long. J lost 7 bases, V lost 2 bases, and 1 base had no gene match. CDR1 and CDR2 (germline): ENHRY, SYGVKD. CDR3 coding DNA: TGTGCCATCAGTGAGACTAGCGGGAGAAATGAGCAGTTCTTC. Amino acids: CAISETSGRNEQFF.

J is TRBJ2-7 and V is TRBV30, with D unclear. CDR1 and CDR2 (germline): GTSNPN, SVGIG (reference sequence). The CDR3 is 13 residues long. Trimming took 0 bases from V and 4 from J, leaving 10 bases between them. CDR3 coding DNA: TGTGCCTGGAGTGTAGGTCCGATTTACGAGCAGTACTTC. Encoded protein: CAWSVGPIYEQYF.

This chain links TRBV30 with TRBJ1-2; D remains ambiguous. Deletions cut 2 bases from V and 7 bases from J, with 23 bases between. This CDR3 has 16 amino acids. Germline V gives CDR1 GTSNPN, CDR2 SVGIG (reference sequence). The CDR3 loop reads CAWSSPGEGHRGGYTF. The CDR3 region has the DNA TGTGCCTGGAGTTCGCCCGGTGAAGGCCACCGCGGTGGCTACACCTTC.

In its sample, this clone was seen a few times. The rearrangement uses TRBV25-1 and TRBJ1-2; unclear D gene. The CDR3 extends over 12 amino acids. V was clipped by 3 bases and J by 4 bases, with 6 bases between them. The germline gives CDR1 MGHDK, CDR2 SYGVNS. CDR3 amino acids: CASSDNLYGYTF. The CDR3 region has the DNA TGTGCCAGCAGTGATAATCTCTATGGCTACACCTTC.

J is TRBJ2-2 and V is TRBV2; D is ambiguous. Germline CDR1 and CDR2: SNHLY and FYNNEI. This CDR3 region has 15 residues. The ends were cut back, 6 bases at V and 0 bases at J, with 11 bases in the middle. The chain's CDR3 is CASSESTANTGELFF. In DNA, the CDR3 is TGTGCCAGCAGCGAGTCTACAGCGAACACCGGGGAGCTGTTTTTT.

This chain joins TRBV24-1 and TRBJ1-5; tentative D call: TRBD1 (6 bases). This CDR3 is built from 14 residues. The germline V and J ends were trimmed by 0 bases and 7 bases, with 9 bases remaining between them. Germline CDR1 and CDR2: KGHDR and SFDVKD. The CDR3 is CATSDLAGDQPQHF. The CDR3 DNA is TGTGCCACCAGTGATTTGGCAGGGGACCAGCCCCAGCATTTT.

The genes are TRBV4-3 and TRBJ1-1; the D is unclear. Trimming shortened V by 0 bases and J by 3 bases, and 17 bases separated the two germline ends. CDR3 size: 17 residues. The germline V gene encodes CDR1 LGHNA and CDR2 YSLEER. CDR3 coding DNA: TGCGCCAGCAGCCAAGATGAAGGGAGGCACTGGGACACTGAAGCTTTCTTT. Translated: CASSQDEGRHWDTEAFF.

The rearrangement uses TRBV9 and TRBJ2-3; D gene ambiguous. The CDR3 totals 16 residues. The ends were cut back, 1 base at V and 0 bases at J, with 12 bases in the middle. Germline values: CDR1 SGDLS, CDR2 YYNGEE. CDR3 nucleotide sequence: TGTGCCAGCAGCGTATCATCCTGGGGAAGCACAGATACGCAGTATTTT. Protein: CASSVSSWGSTDTQYF. Full variable domain (missing parts from reference TRBV9 and TRBJ2-3): DSGVTQTPKHLITATGQRVTLRCSPRSGDLSVYWYQQSLDQGLQFLIQYYNGEERAKGNILERFSAQQFPDLHSELNLSSLELGDSALYFCASSVSSWGSTDTQYFGPGTRLTVL.

The chain couples TRBV7-9 to TRBJ2-3; TRBD2 matches 10 bases. There are 16 residues in the CDR3. Per germline, CDR1 SEHNR and CDR2 FQNEAQ (reference sequence). V shed 4 bases, J shed 4 bases, and the junction held 8 bases outside the gene matches. The CDR3 region has the DNA TGTGCCAGCAGCTCCGGGCTAGCGGGGGCCTCAGATACGCAGTATTTT. This sequence encodes CASSSGLAGASDTQYF.

The rearrangement joins TRBV7-2 to TRBJ2-7; D perhaps matches TRBD2 (7 bases). In germline, CDR1 is SGHTA, CDR2 FQGNSA. The CDR3 totals 15 residues. Trimming stripped 3 bases from V and 2 bases from J, with 14 bases between. The CDR3 region is CASSFFGGAAYEQYF. CDR3 in DNA: TGTGCCAGCAGCTTTTTTGGGGGGGCCGCCTACGAGCAGTACTTC.

The V gene is TRBV12-3 or TRBV12-4, the J gene TRBJ1-2; 8 nucleotides align to TRBD1. This CDR3 spans 13 amino acids. J was trimmed by 4 bases and V by 5 bases; bases with no gene match: 3. CDR3: CASSPDRGYGYTF. The CDR3 nucleotides read TGTGCCAGCAGTCCCGACAGGGGCTATGGCTACACCTTC.

The chain uses TRBV5-4 and TRBJ2-2, with TRBD1 as a possible D gene (5 bases). This CDR3 has 14 amino acids. Germline CDR1 reads SGHNT; CDR2 reads YYREEE (reference sequence). V dropped 2 bases and J dropped 4 bases, with 9 bases sitting between them. CDR3 nucleotides: TGTGCCAGCAGCTTCGACAGCCGCACCGGGGAGCTGTTTTTT. Amino acids: CASSFDSRTGELFF.